The 26 T cell receptor beta chains given below trace back to one sample, sequenced in a study of CD8 T cells in ankylosing spondylitis (TCRdb year 2017). Libraries were prepared through 5' RACE. TCRdb records Illumina HiSeq 2500 as the sequencer. TCRdb ran its own pipeline on the public reads, namely fastp trimming at Q25 and MiXCR clone calling, and kept in-frame beta chains. Every CDR3 protein is listed once, alongside the most common genes and DNA of its rows. The sample profile shows 250,000 or so distinct CDR3 sequences; roughly a quarter of them were found once. More than 0.6% of the sample is taken by the ten largest. Sequencing input: blood, either unsorted or a sorted T cell fraction (not recorded which). These receptors originate from a male donor with ankylosing spondylitis or in good health (not recorded which).

The table lists this clonotype with many counts. The chain recombines TRBV3-1 with TRBJ2-7, with D perhaps matching TRBD2 (5 bases). Between the trimmed V and J ends, which lost 1 base and 4 bases, there was a span of 5 bases. This CDR3 is 12 amino acids long. CDR1 is LGHDT, CDR2 YNNKEL, per germline (reference sequence). The chain's CDR3 is CASSQGGYEQYF. The CDR3 nucleotides are TGTGCCAGCAGCCAAGGAGGGTACGAGCAGTACTTC.

This clonotype was counted only a few times. V and J are TRBV12-3 or TRBV12-4 and TRBJ1-2, with a tentative D call TRBD1 (5 bases). V was clipped by 5 bases and J by 5 bases, with 15 bases between them. This CDR3 contains 14 residues. The chain's CDR3 is CASSKTVLRYGYTF. Written as DNA, the CDR3 is TGTGCCAGCAGTAAGACAGTCTTACGGTATGGCTACACCTTC.

This clonotype was counted a single time. The gene calls are TRBV3-1 and TRBJ2-5; D remains unclear. This CDR3 has 14 amino acids. Germline loops: CDR1 LGHDT, CDR2 YNNKEL (reference sequence). The V and J ends lost 0 bases and 4 bases respectively, with 9 bases between them. CDR3 amino acids: CASSQEGMGETQYF. CDR3 DNA sequence: TGTGCCAGCAGCCAAGAAGGGATGGGAGAGACCCAGTACTTC.

This clonotype was counted a few times. At one end, the junction sequence differs from germline, possibly due to a read error. The chain has TRBV3-1 and TRBJ2-3, with D tentatively TRBD2 (5 bases). Germline lookup yields CDR1 LGHDT and CDR2 YNNKEL (reference sequence). The CDR3 extends over 18 amino acids. The CDR3 sequence is CASCQDWPGSAGVNTQYF. The CDR3 nucleotides are TGTGCCAGCTGCCAAGACTGGCCGGGGTCTGCCGGGGTAAATACGCAGTATTTT.

This clonotype was found a few times. V usage is TRBV29-1 and J usage is TRBJ2-1; 9 bases are a match to TRBD2. The junction had 7 bases not matched to a gene; V was cut back by 3 bases and J by 7 bases. Per germline, CDR1 SQVTM and CDR2 ANQGSEA. The CDR3 covers 14 residues. The CDR3 region is CSVDLAGARNEQFF. As DNA, the CDR3 is TGCAGCGTTGACTTAGCGGGGGCTCGGAATGAGCAGTTCTTC.

This clonotype was detected a few times. CDR3 sequence: CSVKNGLAGKGTQYF. The CDR3 region has the DNA TGCAGCGTCAAAAACGGACTAGCGGGGAAGGGTACGCAGTATTTT. The chain joins TRBV20-1 to TRBJ2-3, with 12 bases fitting TRBD2. The CDR3 has 15 amino acids. Germline V gene lookup returns CDR1 DFQATT and CDR2 SNEGSKA (reference sequence).

This clonotype was seen only once. The chain carries TRBV10-3 and TRBJ2-3; D perhaps matches TRBD1 (6 bases). The germline V gene encodes CDR1 ENHRY and CDR2 SYGVKD. This CDR3 contains 14 residues. Trimming pared 4 bases from V and 1 base from J, leaving 9 bases between. In DNA form, the CDR3 reads TGTGCCATCAGTGTAGGGGGTCGCACAGATACGCAGTATTTT. This translates into CAISVGGRTDTQYF.

The chain combines TRBV20-1 with TRBJ2-7; 9 nucleotides agree with TRBD2. CDR1 and CDR2 from the germline V gene are DFQATT and SNEGSKA (reference sequence). The CDR3 length is 14 residues. V trimming: 3 bases; J trimming: 0 bases; junction bases outside the gene matches: 3. DNA of the CDR3: TGCAGTGCTAGCCTAGCGGGGAGCTCCTACGAGCAGTACTTC. It specifies CSASLAGSSYEQYF.

This clonotype was seen many times. This chain uses TRBV3-1 with TRBJ2-7, with D possibly being TRBD2 (6 bases). CDR3 length: 12 residues. Germline assignment: CDR1 LGHDT and CDR2 YNNKEL (reference sequence). Between the trimmed V and J ends, which lost 9 bases and 5 bases, there was a span of 14 bases. The CDR3 DNA is TGTGCCAGTGGAGGGCTAGGGCACGAGCAGTACTTC. It is translated as CASGGLGHEQYF.

This clonotype was detected many times. The V call is TRBV20-1, the J call TRBJ2-7, with 10 bases matching TRBD2. CDR1 is DFQATT and CDR2 is SNEGSKA in the germline V gene (reference sequence). The CDR3 extends over 15 amino acids. The V gene end was trimmed by 1 base and the J gene end by 3 bases; junction bases not matched to a gene: 6. This chain's CDR3 is CSARAVAGGFYEQYF. The DNA for the CDR3 is TGCAGTGCTAGAGCGGTAGCGGGGGGTTTCTACGAGCAGTACTTC.

This clonotype was counted between two and nine times. CDR3 residues: CAIRDQGPFDTQYF. In nucleotides, the CDR3 is TGTGCCATCAGGGACCAGGGACCCTTTGATACGCAGTATTTT. V gene TRBV10-3 combines with J gene TRBJ2-3; D is tentatively TRBD1 or TRBD2 (5 bases each). With 6 bases removed from V and 6 bases from J, the gap between germline ends came to 16 bases. CDR1 ENHRY and CDR2 SYGVKD come from the germline V gene. CDR3 length: 14 residues.

This clonotype was picked up many times. This chain connects TRBV12-3 or TRBV12-4 to TRBJ2-7, with D perhaps TRBD2 (5 bases). This CDR3 has 15 residues. V was clipped by 6 bases and J by 6 bases, with 21 bases between them. The CDR3 sequence is CASSFTRADRGEQYF. CDR3 bases: TGTGCCAGCAGCTTTACCCGAGCCGACCGGGGCGAGCAGTACTTC.

This clonotype has just a few counts. The chain joins TRBV20-1 to TRBJ2-5; a possible D gene is TRBD1 (5 bases). This CDR3 is built from 13 residues. V was cut by 6 bases and J by 0 bases, with 11 bases left in between. The germline V gene has CDR1 DFQATT and CDR2 SNEGSKA (reference sequence). The CDR3 nucleotides are TGCAGTGCCCACGACAGCTACCAAGAGACCCAGTACTTC. It translates to CSAHDSYQETQYF.

The chain carries TRBV12-3 or TRBV12-4 and TRBJ2-2; weak D call: TRBD1 (5 bases). This CDR3 is built from 16 residues. The V and J ends lost 3 bases and 8 bases respectively, with 19 bases between them. This CDR3 reads CASSLYRFVGRGELFF. The CDR3 coding sequence is TGTGCCAGCAGTTTGTACAGGTTCGTCGGAAGGGGGGAGCTGTTTTTT.

This clonotype was detected a few times. This chain connects TRBV20-1 to TRBJ2-1; the D gene is possibly TRBD2 (6 bases). The CDR3 sequence is 16 residues long. V was shortened by 1 base and J by 4 bases, with 17 bases between the two germline ends. Germline V gives CDR1 DFQATT, CDR2 SNEGSKA (reference sequence). CDR3 bases: TGCAGTGCTAGAGTTCAAGCGGGTTTTTCTTACAATGAGCAGTTCTTC. Translated, it gives CSARVQAGFSYNEQFF.

This clonotype was counted at least ten times. J is TRBJ2-7 and V is TRBV18; D ambiguous. This CDR3 has 13 residues. From germline, CDR1 is KGHSH and CDR2 LQKENI. V lost 4 bases and J lost 3, with 10 bases in between. The chain's CDR3 is CASSLQAIYEQYF. The CDR3 region has the DNA TGTGCCAGCTCACTTCAGGCGATCTACGAGCAGTACTTC.

This clonotype was counted only a few times. V usage is TRBV20-1 and J usage is TRBJ1-5, with 12 bases aligning to TRBD1. Germline CDR1 and CDR2: DFQATT and SNEGSKA (reference sequence). Losses at the gene ends were 6 bases for V and 7 bases for J; bases not matched to a gene: 1. The CDR3 runs to 12 residues. The CDR3 region has the DNA TGCAGTGCCGGGACAGGGGGCCAGCCCCAGCATTTT. It translates to CSAGTGGQPQHF.

V usage is TRBV6-5 and J usage is TRBJ2-2; perhaps TRBD2 as D (6 bases). The CDR3 is 16 residues long. The V gene's germline CDR1 is MNHEY and CDR2 SVGAGI. Trimming pared 2 bases from V and 6 bases from J, leaving 16 bases between. The CDR3 nucleotides read TGTGCCAGCAGTTACGGACGGGGGTGGGTCGCCGGGGAGCTGTTTTTT. This gives the protein CASSYGRGWVAGELFF.

This clonotype was found many times. The chain's CDR3 is CSVGSVGYEQYF. The CDR3 DNA sequence: TGCAGCGTTGGGTCCGTCGGCTACGAGCAGTACTTC. The rearrangement links TRBV29-1 to TRBJ2-7; D gene uncertain. V shed 4 bases and J shed 3 bases, with 10 bases lying between them. The V gene's germline CDR1 is SQVTM and CDR2 ANQGSEA. The CDR3 spans 12 residues.

Note on this clonotype: A much larger clone is a single base away; this may be a read error. The V call is TRBV12-3 or TRBV12-4, the J call TRBJ2-2, with D tentatively TRBD2 (6 bases). This CDR3 has 14 amino acids. The CDR3 sequence is CASSLSGLTGEVFF. CDR3 nucleotides: TGTGCCAGCAGTTTATCCGGACTCACCGGGGAGGTGTTTTTT.

This clonotype was observed at least ten times. The chain carries TRBV9 and TRBJ2-2, with a weak D call TRBD2 (5 bases). This CDR3 has 16 residues. V shed 5 bases and J shed 4 bases, with 18 bases lying between them. Germline V CDR1 and CDR2: SGDLS, YYNGEE. The CDR3 DNA follows: TGTGCCAGCAGTTCTGGCTTTGGACTCTCCACCGGGGAGCTGTTTTTT. Translation gives CASSSGFGLSTGELFF.

This clonotype has at least ten counts. The V gene is TRBV2, the J gene TRBJ2-3, with D possibly being TRBD1 (5 bases). The CDR3 spans 14 residues. With 3 bases removed from V and 2 bases from J, the gap between germline ends came to 9 bases. Germline V gene lookup returns CDR1 SNHLY and CDR2 FYNNEI. The chain's CDR3 is CASSEWGTTDTQYF. The CDR3 region has the DNA TGTGCCAGCAGTGAGTGGGGCACCACAGATACGCAGTATTTT.

This clonotype was recorded at least ten times. This rearrangement joins TRBV20-1 to TRBJ2-1; 14 nucleotides agree with TRBD2. The CDR3 spans 19 residues. CDR1 DFQATT and CDR2 SNEGSKA come from the germline V gene (reference sequence). The J segment lost 3 bases and the V segment lost 5 bases, leaving 15 bases of the junction unmatched. This CDR3 reads CSASRLAGGSTPIYNEQFF. DNA for the CDR3: TGCAGTGCTTCGAGACTAGCGGGGGGGTCGACGCCAATCTACAATGAGCAGTTCTTC.

This chain links TRBV28 with TRBJ1-6; 11 positions agree with TRBD1. From germline, CDR1 is MDHEN and CDR2 SYDVKM. The CDR3 contains 18 residues. V lost 4 bases and J lost 9; bases outside the gene matches: 14. The CDR3 loop reads CASSSLRRDRGSGSPLHF. The CDR3 nucleotides read TGTGCCAGCAGTTCTCTCCGCCGGGACAGGGGGTCCGGTTCACCCCTCCACTTT.

V gene TRBV11-2 combines with J gene TRBJ2-7; D may match TRBD1 or TRBD2 (5 bases each). Between the trimmed V and J ends, which lost 3 bases and 6 bases, there was a span of 12 bases. This CDR3 has 13 amino acids. From germline, CDR1 is SGHAT and CDR2 FQNNGV. The CDR3 nucleotides read TGTGCCAGCAGCTTGGGGGTCTCTCTCGAGCAGTACTTC. It codes for CASSLGVSLEQYF.

With respect to this clonotype: A much larger clone is a single base away; this may be a read error. V is TRBV20-1 and J is TRBJ2-3; D remains unclear. The CDR3 loop spans 10 amino acids. Trimming removed 6 bases at V and 3 bases at J, with 4 bases between. Germline V gives CDR1 DFQATT, CDR2 SNEGSKA (reference sequence). The DNA for the CDR3 is TGCAGTGCCAAGACAGATACGCAGTATTTT. It codes for CSAKTDTQYF.